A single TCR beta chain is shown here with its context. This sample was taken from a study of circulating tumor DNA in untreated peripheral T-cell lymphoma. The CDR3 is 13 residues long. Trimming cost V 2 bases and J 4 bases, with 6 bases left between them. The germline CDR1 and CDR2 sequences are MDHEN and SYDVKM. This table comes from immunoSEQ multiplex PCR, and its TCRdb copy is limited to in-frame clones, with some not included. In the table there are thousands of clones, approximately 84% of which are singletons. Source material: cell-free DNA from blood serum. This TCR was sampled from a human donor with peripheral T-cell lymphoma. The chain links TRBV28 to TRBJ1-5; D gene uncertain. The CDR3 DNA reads TGTGCCAGCAGTTTAAATGGGAATCAGCCCCAGCATTTT. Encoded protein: CASSLNGNQPQHF.